These T cell receptor beta chains were read from a single sample in a study of early T cells in non-severe SARS-CoV-2 infection. TCRdb independently ran MiXCR on the 5' RACE reads; one entry per CDR3 protein. The sample shows tens of thousands of distinct CDR3 sequences, 10% to 15% of them seen only once. The sequencing sample was made of whole blood. These receptors originate from an adult who was a healthcare worker with PCR-confirmed SARS-CoV-2 infection or an uninfected control (not recorded which). The CDR3 runs from the conserved cysteine through the conserved F or W.

J gene	V gene	CDR3 protein
TRBJ1-5	TRBV12-2	CASPSGQPQHF
TRBJ2-7	TRBV20-1	CSAGPSGVMAYEQYF
TRBJ2-2	TRBV28	CASRSTGDTGELFF
TRBJ1-2	TRBV5-1	CASSLAPGTAETF
TRBJ2-1	TRBV20-1	CSASRTSGRHNEQFF
TRBJ2-3	TRBV20-1	CSARGRGTPRTDTQYF
TRBJ2-1	TRBV2	CASRPTSSGTDEQFF
TRBJ2-1	TRBV9	CASSVAWNEQFF
TRBJ2-1	TRBV7-9	CASSFMLAGVNEQFF
TRBJ1-2	TRBV28	CASSLVSGTYYGYTF
TRBJ1-1	TRBV10-1	CASSEGGTEAFF
TRBJ2-3	TRBV11-2	CASSPTGIIRDTQYF
TRBJ2-3	TRBV20-1	CSASHFGTSGGDTQYF
TRBJ1-1	TRBV28	CATWGQQNTEAFF